The sequence of this T cell receptor beta chain was determined in a study of Ad26.COV2.S vaccination and SARS-CoV-2 variants. General study findings and limits: The study found higher spike-specific TCR breadth in vaccine than placebo recipients.

As for treatment: roughly 18 received Ad26.COV2.S at low or high dose, single or two shots; 5 received placebo; per-sample allocation not given. Day 63 after the first vaccine or placebo injection was the time point for sampling. The CDR3 sequence is 16 residues long. V trimming: 2 bases; J trimming: 3 bases; junction bases outside the gene matches: 5. CDR1 and CDR2 (germline): LGHNA, YSLEER. TCRdb's table, derived via immunoSEQ multiplex PCR, lists solely in-frame clones and lacks some. Seen here are 350,000 to 500,000 clones, roughly 87% observed once, and the top ten hold around 4.2%. Turning to this clone: The antigen remains unidentified.

The clonotype originates from a person aged 18-60 years who received the Ad26.COV2.S COVID-19 vaccine or a placebo. The V call is TRBV4-3, the J call TRBJ2-3, with 10 nucleotides matching TRBD2. This material consisted of peripheral blood, taken in a trial of Ad26.COV2.S vaccine versus placebo. CDR3 in amino acids: CASSQLQGLATDTQYF. As DNA, the CDR3 is TGCGCCAGCAGCCAACTCCAGGGACTAGCGACAGATACGCAGTATTTT.